The rows below give T cell receptor beta chains drawn from one sample of a study of cytomegalovirus exposure and HLA in healthy donors. This table comes from immunoSEQ multiplex PCR, and its TCRdb copy is limited to in-frame clones, with some not included. Of over 200,000 clones in the sample, over 80% were seen once. The sequencing input was PBMCs. All receptors come from a woman aged 40 to 50 in good health and CMV-seropositive. The CDR3 runs from the conserved cysteine through the conserved F or W. The D gene is left open where the match is weak. Size values are once, few and many counts, or a class for expanded clones, and some rows have none.

CDR3 DNA	CDR3 protein	D gene	J gene	clone size	V gene
TGTGCCAGCAGCTTTGCCTGGACAGGTGTCTCCTACGAGCAGTACTTC	CASSFAWTGVSYEQYF	TRBD1	TRBJ2-7	.	TRBV7-9
TGTGCCTGGACCGGGACTAGCGGGGGGCCGGCGCGCTACGAGCAGTACTTC	CAWTGTSGGPARYEQYF	TRBD2	TRBJ2-7	few	TRBV30
TGTGCCAGTAGTAGCGGACTAGCGGGAGGAAACGGGGAGCTGTTTTTT	CASSSGLAGGNGELFF	TRBD2	TRBJ2-2	.	TRBV19
TGTGCTAGCAGCCTGGGGACTAGCGGGAGTAACGAGCAGTACTTC	CASSLGTSGSNEQYF	TRBD2	TRBJ2-7	.	TRBV7-7
TGTGCCAGCAGCAGGGGGACTAGCGGGATCTCCTACGAGCAGTACTTC	CASSRGTSGISYEQYF	TRBD2	TRBJ2-7	.	TRBV5-4
TGTGCCAGTAGTATACCCCTAGCGGGATATACTGGCGATGAGCAGTTCTTC	CASSIPLAGYTGDEQFF	TRBD2	TRBJ2-1	once	TRBV19
TGTGCCAGCAGTGACAGGGGAGTCCATCAGCCCCAGCATTTT	CASSDRGVHQPQHF	.	TRBJ1-5	.	TRBV6-1
TGTGCCTGGAGCCGAGACAGATATAATGAAAAACTGTTTTTT	CAWSRDRYNEKLFF	.	TRBJ1-4	few	TRBV30
TGTGCCAGCAGCTCCGGGGTCTACAATGAGCAGTTCTTC	CASSSGVYNEQFF	.	TRBJ2-1	.	TRBV7-3
TGTGCCAGCAGCTCGGAGGGCGGCGCTACCTACGAGCAGTACTTC	CASSSEGGATYEQYF	.	TRBJ2-7	.	TRBV7-2
TGTGCCAGCAGCTGGGGGGGCAGGGGCGGCGAGACCCAGTACTTC	CASSWGGRGGETQYF	.	TRBJ2-5	.	TRBV11-3
TGTGCCAGCAACCCGGACAGGCTGAACACTGAAGCTTTCTTT	CASNPDRLNTEAFF	TRBD1	TRBJ1-1	.	TRBV2
TGTGCCTGGAACCGGGACAGGGGGTTAACCCAGTACTTC	CAWNRDRGLTQYF	TRBD1	TRBJ2-5	.	TRBV30